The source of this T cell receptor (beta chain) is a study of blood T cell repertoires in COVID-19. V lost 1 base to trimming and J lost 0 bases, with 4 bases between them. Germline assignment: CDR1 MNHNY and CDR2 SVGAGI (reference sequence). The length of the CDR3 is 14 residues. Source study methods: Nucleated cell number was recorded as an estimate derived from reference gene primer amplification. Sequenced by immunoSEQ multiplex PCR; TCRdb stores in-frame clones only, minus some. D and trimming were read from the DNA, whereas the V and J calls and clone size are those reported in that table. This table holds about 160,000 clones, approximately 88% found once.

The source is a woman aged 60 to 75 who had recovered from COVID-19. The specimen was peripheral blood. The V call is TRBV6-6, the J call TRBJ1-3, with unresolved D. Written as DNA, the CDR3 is TGTGCCAGCAGTTACTTTAGCTCTGGAAACACCATATATTTT. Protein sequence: CASSYFSSGNTIYF.